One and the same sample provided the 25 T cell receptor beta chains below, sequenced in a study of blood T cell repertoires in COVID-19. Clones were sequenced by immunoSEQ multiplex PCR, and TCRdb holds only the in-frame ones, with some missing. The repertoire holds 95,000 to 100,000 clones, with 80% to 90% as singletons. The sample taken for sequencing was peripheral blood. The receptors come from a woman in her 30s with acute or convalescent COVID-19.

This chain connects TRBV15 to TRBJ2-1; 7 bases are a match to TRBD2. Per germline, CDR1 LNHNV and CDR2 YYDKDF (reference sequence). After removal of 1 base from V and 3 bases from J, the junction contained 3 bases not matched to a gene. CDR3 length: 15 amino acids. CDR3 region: CATSRASGDYNEQFF. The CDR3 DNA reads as TGTGCCACCAGCAGAGCCAGCGGGGACTACAATGAGCAGTTCTTC.

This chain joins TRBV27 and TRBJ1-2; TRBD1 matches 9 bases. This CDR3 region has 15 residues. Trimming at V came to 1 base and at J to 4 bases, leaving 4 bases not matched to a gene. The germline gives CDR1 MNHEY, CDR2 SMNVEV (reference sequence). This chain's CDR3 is CASSLLGDRAYGYTF. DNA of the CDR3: TGTGCCAGCAGTTTATTGGGGGACAGGGCCTATGGCTACACCTTC.

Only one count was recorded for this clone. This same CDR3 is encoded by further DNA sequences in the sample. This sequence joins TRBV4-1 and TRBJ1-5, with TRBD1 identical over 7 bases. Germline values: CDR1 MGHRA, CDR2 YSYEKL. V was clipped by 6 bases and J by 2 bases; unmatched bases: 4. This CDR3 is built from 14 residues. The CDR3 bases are TGCGCCAGCAGTCCCGACAGGGGCAATCAGCCCCAGCATTTT. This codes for CASSPDRGNQPQHF.

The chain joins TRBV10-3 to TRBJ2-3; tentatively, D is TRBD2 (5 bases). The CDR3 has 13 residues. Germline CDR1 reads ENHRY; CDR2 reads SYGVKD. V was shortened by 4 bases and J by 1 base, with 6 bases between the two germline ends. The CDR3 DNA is TGTGCCATCAGTGCCGGGGGCACAGATACGCAGTATTTT. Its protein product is CAISAGGTDTQYF.

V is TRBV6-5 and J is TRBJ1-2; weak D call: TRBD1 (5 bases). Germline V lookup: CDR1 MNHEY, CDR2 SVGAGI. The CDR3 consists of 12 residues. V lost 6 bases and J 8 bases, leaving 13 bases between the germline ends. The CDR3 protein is CASSGGMKGYTF. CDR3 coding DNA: TGTGCCAGCAGCGGGGGTATGAAAGGCTACACCTTC.

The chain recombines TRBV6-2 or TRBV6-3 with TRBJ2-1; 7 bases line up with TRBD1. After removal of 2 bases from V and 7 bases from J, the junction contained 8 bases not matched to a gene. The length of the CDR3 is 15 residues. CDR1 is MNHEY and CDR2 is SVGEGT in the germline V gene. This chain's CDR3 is CASSYDRVFENEQFF. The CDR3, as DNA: TGTGCCAGCAGTTACGACAGGGTATTTGAAAATGAGCAGTTCTTC.

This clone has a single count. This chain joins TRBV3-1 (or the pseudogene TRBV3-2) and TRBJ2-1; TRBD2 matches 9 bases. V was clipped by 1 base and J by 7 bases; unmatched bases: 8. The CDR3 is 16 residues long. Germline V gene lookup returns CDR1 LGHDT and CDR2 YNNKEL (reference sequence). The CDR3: CASSQVGRGGKNEQFF. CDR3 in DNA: TGTGCCAGCAGCCAAGTTGGGCGGGGGGGAAAGAATGAGCAGTTCTTC.

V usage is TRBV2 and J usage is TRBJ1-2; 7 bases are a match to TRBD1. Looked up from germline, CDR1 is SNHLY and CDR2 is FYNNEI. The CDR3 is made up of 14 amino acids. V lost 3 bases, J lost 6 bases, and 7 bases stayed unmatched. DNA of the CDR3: TGTGCCAGCAGTGAGAGGGGGCAGGGAAATGGCTACACCTTC. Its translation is CASSERGQGNGYTF.

The DNA of the CDR3 is TGTGCCAGCAGCCCTGAGCTAGCCCTTTACAATGAGCAGTTCTTC. Protein sequence: CASSPELALYNEQFF. The chain employs TRBV3-1 (or the pseudogene TRBV3-2) and TRBJ2-1; TRBD2 is a possible D gene (5 bases). V shed 4 bases and J shed 4 bases, with 14 bases lying between them. The CDR3 runs 15 residues. Germline CDR1 reads LGHDT; CDR2 reads YNNKEL (reference sequence).

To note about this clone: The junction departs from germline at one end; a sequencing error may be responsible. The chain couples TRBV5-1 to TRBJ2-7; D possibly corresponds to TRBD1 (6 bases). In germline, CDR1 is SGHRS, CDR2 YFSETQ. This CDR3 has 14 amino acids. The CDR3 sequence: CASSLAGQIGQFLF. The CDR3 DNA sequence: TGCGCCAGCAGCTTGGCCGGACAAATCGGACAGTTCCTTTTC.

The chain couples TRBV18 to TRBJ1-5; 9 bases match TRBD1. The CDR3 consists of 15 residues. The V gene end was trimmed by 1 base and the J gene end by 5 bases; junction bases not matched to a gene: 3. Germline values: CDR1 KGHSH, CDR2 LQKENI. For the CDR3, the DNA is TGTGCCAGCTCACCACGGGGACAGGGCCATCAGCCCCAGCATTTT. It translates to CASSPRGQGHQPQHF.

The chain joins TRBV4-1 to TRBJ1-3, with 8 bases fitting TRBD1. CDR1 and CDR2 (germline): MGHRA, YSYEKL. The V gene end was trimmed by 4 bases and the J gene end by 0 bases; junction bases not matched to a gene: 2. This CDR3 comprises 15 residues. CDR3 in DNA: TGCGCCAGCAGCCCGGGACAGGCCTCTGGAAACACCATATATTTT. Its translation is CASSPGQASGNTIYF.

The CDR3 DNA follows: TGTGCCAGCTCACCTTTAAGACTAGCGGGGGGGCCAGATACGCAGTATTTT. This encodes CASSPLRLAGGPDTQYF. The V call is TRBV18, the J call TRBJ2-3; TRBD2 aligns across 14 bases. Looked up from germline, CDR1 is KGHSH and CDR2 is LQKENI. The V and J ends lost 3 bases and 4 bases, in that order; junction bases with no gene match: 6. The CDR3 consists of 17 residues.

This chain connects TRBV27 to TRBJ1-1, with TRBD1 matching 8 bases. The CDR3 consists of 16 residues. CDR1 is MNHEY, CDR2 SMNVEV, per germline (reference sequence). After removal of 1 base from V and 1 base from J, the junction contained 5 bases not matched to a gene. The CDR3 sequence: CASSLWAGTGNTEAFF. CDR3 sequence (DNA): TGTGCCAGCAGTTTATGGGCCGGGACAGGGAACACTGAAGCTTTCTTT.

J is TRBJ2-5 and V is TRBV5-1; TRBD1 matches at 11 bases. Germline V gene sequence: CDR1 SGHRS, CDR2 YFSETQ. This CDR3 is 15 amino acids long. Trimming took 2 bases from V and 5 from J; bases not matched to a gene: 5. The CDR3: CASSFGQGAGETQYF. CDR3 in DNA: TGCGCCAGCAGCTTTGGACAGGGGGCAGGGGAGACCCAGTACTTC.

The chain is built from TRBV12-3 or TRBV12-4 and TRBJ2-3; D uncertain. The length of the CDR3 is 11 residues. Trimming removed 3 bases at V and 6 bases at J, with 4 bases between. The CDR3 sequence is CASSLRDTQYF. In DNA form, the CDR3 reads TGTGCCAGCAGTTTGCGGGATACGCAGTATTTT.

CDR3 amino acids: CASRTGRYF. The CDR3 DNA reads TGTGCCAGCAGGACCGGGAGGTACTTC. This rearrangement joins TRBV5-8 to TRBJ2-4; D might be TRBD2 (6 bases). Germline lookup yields CDR1 SGHTS and CDR2 YDEGEE. CDR3 length: 9 residues. Trimming stripped 5 bases from V and 15 bases from J, with 9 bases between.

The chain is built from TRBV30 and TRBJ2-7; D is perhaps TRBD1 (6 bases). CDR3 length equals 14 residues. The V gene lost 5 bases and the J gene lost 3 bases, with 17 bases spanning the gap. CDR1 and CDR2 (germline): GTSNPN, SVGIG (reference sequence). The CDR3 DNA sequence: TGTGCCTGGGAGCCAGGGGTGGCCGACTACGAGCAGTACTTC. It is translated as CAWEPGVADYEQYF.

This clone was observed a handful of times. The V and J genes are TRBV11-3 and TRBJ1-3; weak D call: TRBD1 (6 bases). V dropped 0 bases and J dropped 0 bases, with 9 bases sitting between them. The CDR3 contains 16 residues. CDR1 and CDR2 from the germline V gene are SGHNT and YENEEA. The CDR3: CASSLDGQNSGNTIYF. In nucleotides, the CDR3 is TGTGCCAGCAGCTTAGATGGACAGAACTCTGGAAACACCATATATTTT.

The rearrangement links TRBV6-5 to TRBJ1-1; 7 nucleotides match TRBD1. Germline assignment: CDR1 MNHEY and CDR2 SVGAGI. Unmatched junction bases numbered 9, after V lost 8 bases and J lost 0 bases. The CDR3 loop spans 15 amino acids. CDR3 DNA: TGTGCCAGCTCCCAGGGGGATTGGGTGAACACTGAAGCTTTCTTT. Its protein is CASSQGDWVNTEAFF.

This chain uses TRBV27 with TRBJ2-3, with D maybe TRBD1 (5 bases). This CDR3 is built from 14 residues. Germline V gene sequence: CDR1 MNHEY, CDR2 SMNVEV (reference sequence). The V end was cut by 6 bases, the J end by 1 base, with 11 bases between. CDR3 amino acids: CASRRGGGTDTQYF. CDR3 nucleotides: TGTGCCAGCAGAAGGGGTGGGGGCACAGATACGCAGTATTTT.

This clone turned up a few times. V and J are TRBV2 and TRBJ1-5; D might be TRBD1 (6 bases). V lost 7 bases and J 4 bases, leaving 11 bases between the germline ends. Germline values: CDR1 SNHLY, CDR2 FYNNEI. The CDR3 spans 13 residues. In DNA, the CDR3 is TGTGCCAGCAACAGGGAGCTTAATCAGCCCCAGCATTTT. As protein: CASNRELNQPQHF.

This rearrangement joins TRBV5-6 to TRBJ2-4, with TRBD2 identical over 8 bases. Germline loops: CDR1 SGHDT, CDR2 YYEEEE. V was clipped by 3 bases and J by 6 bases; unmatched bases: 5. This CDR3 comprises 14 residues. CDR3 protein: CASSSGSGGNIQYF. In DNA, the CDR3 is TGTGCCAGCAGCTCCGGCAGCGGGGGAAACATTCAGTACTTC.

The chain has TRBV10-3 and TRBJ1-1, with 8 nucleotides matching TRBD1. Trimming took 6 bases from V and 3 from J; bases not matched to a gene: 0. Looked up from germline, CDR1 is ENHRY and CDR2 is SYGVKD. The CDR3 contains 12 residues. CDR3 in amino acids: CAIRQGDTEAFF. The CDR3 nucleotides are TGTGCCATCAGACAGGGGGACACTGAAGCTTTCTTT.

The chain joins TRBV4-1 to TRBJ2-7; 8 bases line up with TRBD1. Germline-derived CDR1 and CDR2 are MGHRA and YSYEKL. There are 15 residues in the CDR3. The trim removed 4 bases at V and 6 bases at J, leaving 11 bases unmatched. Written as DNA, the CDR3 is TGCGCCAGCAGCCCTCTGTCCGGACAGGGTGGCGAGCAGTACTTC. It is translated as CASSPLSGQGGEQYF.